The 18 T cell receptor beta chains listed next were all sequenced from one sample in a study of T cells after yellow fever vaccination. TCRdb independently ran MiXCR on the 5' RACE reads; one entry per CDR3 protein. This sample carries under 200,000 distinct CDR3 sequences, approximately 11% of them seen once, and the ten largest clones take less than 40%. The material was CD8+ T cells sorted from PBMCs, obtained 15 days after the yellow fever booster vaccination. These receptors all come from a man aged 18 to 29 who received the YFV17D yellow fever vaccine.

The rearrangement joins TRBV29-1 to TRBJ2-5; possibly TRBD1 for D (5 bases). Germline V gene sequence: CDR1 SQVTM, CDR2 ANQGSEA. This CDR3 is built from 14 residues. V lost 0 bases to trimming and J lost 7 bases, with 15 bases between them. Here the CDR3 reads CSVEDVGHGGTQYF. In DNA, the CDR3 is TGCAGCGTTGAAGACGTGGGGCACGGTGGGACCCAGTACTTC.

V gene TRBV7-9 combines with J gene TRBJ2-2; D remains ambiguous. The CDR3 consists of 15 residues. Per germline, CDR1 SEHNR and CDR2 FQNEAQ (reference sequence). V was cut by 5 bases and J by 1 base, with 11 bases left in between. The CDR3 spells CASSLRALNTGELFF. CDR3 sequence (DNA): TGTGCCAGCAGCCTCCGGGCCCTGAACACCGGGGAGCTGTTTTTT.

This clonotype was counted a few times. The chain uses TRBV27 and TRBJ1-5; D unclear. The V end lost 6 bases, the J end lost 2 bases, and 11 bases lay between the germline ends. Germline CDR1 reads MNHEY; CDR2 reads SMNVEV (reference sequence). This CDR3 comprises 14 residues. CDR3 coding DNA: TGTGCCAGCAGGGAGACGGGCGGCAATCAGCCCCAGCATTTT. Encoded protein: CASRETGGNQPQHF.

The chain has TRBV4-1 and TRBJ2-5, with 8 positions matching TRBD2. This CDR3 contains 15 residues. The germline CDR1 and CDR2 sequences are MGHRA and YSYEKL. After removal of 4 bases from V and 4 bases from J, the junction contained 8 bases not matched to a gene. CDR3: CASSPAGGGGETQYF. The CDR3 nucleotides read TGCGCCAGCAGCCCTGCGGGGGGAGGGGGAGAGACCCAGTACTTC.

J is TRBJ2-7 and V is TRBV2; D gene ambiguous. Trimming took 1 base from V and 1 from J, leaving 8 bases between them. The CDR3 contains 14 residues. Germline values: CDR1 SNHLY, CDR2 FYNNEI. CDR3 DNA sequence: TGTGCCAGCAGTGAAGACGGCTATTCCTACGAGCAGTACGTC. Translation gives CASSEDGYSYEQYV.

The rearrangement joins TRBV19 to TRBJ1-2; no firm D call. Germline assignment: CDR1 LNHDA and CDR2 SQIVND (reference sequence). The CDR3 covers 16 residues. Trimming took 0 bases from V and 2 from J, leaving 13 bases between them. CDR3 loop: CASSIDSLGANYGYTF. Here the CDR3 DNA reads TGTGCCAGTAGTATAGATTCGCTGGGCGCGAACTATGGCTACACCTTC.

The chain combines TRBV4-1 with TRBJ2-5; the match to TRBD2 covers 8 bases. CDR1 MGHRA and CDR2 YSYEKL come from the germline V gene. V was pared by 2 bases and J by 3 bases, with 5 bases of the junction left unmatched. The CDR3 is 15 amino acids. The DNA of the CDR3 is TGCGCCAGCAGCCAATCGCCACTAGCGGAAGAGACCCAGTACTTC. Protein sequence: CASSQSPLAEETQYF.

This chain connects TRBV20-1 to TRBJ2-3; no clear D. The CDR3 is made up of 16 amino acids. CDR1 and CDR2 from the germline V gene are DFQATT and SNEGSKA (reference sequence). Trimming took off 0 bases at V and 2 bases at J, with 15 bases between the two ends. This chain's CDR3 is CSARDTPYQSTDTQYF. CDR3 in DNA: TGCAGTGCTAGAGATACCCCCTACCAATCCACAGATACGCAGTATTTT.

The chain links TRBV27 to TRBJ2-7, with D tentatively TRBD2 (6 bases). This CDR3 has 13 amino acids. V lost 7 bases and J 0 bases, leaving 10 bases between the germline ends. Germline CDR1 MNHEY, CDR2 SMNVEV (reference sequence). The CDR3 here is CASMGGLSYEQYF. The CDR3 coding sequence is TGTGCCAGCATGGGGGGACTCTCCTACGAGCAGTACTTC.

This clonotype was seen only a few times. The junction shows a germline mismatch at one end, possibly a read error. This chain joins TRBV12-3 or TRBV12-4 and TRBJ1-1; tentatively, D is TRBD1 (5 bases). CDR3 length: 13 residues. Here the CDR3 DNA reads TGTGCCAGCAGCTTAGGGGTTGGGACTGAAGCTTTCTTT. This encodes CASSLGVGTEAFF.

The rearrangement links TRBV4-1 to TRBJ1-1; D call uncertain. Trimming took 3 bases from V and 8 from J, leaving 22 bases between them. The germline CDR1 and CDR2 sequences are MGHRA and YSYEKL. The CDR3 has 16 amino acids. CDR3 region: CASSHLFSDRRNEAFF. Written as DNA, the CDR3 is TGCGCCAGCAGCCACCTCTTTTCGGACCGAAGGAACGAAGCTTTCTTT.

The genes are TRBV19 and TRBJ2-3; D not resolved. The CDR3 is 13 residues long. V was clipped by 1 base and J by 2 bases, with 4 bases between them. Germline lookup yields CDR1 LNHDA and CDR2 SQIVND (reference sequence). The DNA of the CDR3 is TGTGCCAGTAGTATAGCGGCCACAGATACGCAGTATTTT. Translated, it gives CASSIAATDTQYF.

This clonotype came up many times. This chain joins TRBV4-1 and TRBJ2-1; D is possibly TRBD1 (6 bases). The V end lost 0 bases, the J end lost 4 bases, and 7 bases lay between the germline ends. CDR3 size: 14 residues. The V gene's germline CDR1 is MGHRA and CDR2 YSYEKL. The CDR3 loop reads CASSQEQGYNEQFF. In nucleotides, the CDR3 is TGCGCCAGCAGCCAAGAACAGGGATACAATGAGCAGTTCTTC.

The V call is TRBV20-1, the J call TRBJ1-6; TRBD1 aligns across 10 bases. This CDR3 comprises 14 residues. CDR1 and CDR2 from the germline V gene are DFQATT and SNEGSKA (reference sequence). V was clipped by 6 bases and J by 5 bases; unmatched bases: 4. CDR3: CSAGDRGHNSPLHF. CDR3 DNA: TGCAGTGCGGGGGACAGGGGCCATAATTCACCCCTCCACTTT.

The V gene is TRBV7-9, the J gene TRBJ2-5; D call uncertain. Trimming cost V 3 bases and J 5 bases, with 10 bases left between them. The CDR3 spans 13 residues. Germline V gives CDR1 SEHNR, CDR2 FQNEAQ (reference sequence). CDR3 DNA: TGTGCCAGCAGCTTCGAGGTCGCGGAGACCCAGTACTTC. Its protein is CASSFEVAETQYF.

The chain uses TRBV6-5 and TRBJ1-2; D uncertain. The V end was cut by 6 bases, the J end by 8 bases, with 13 bases between. Germline V gene lookup returns CDR1 MNHEY and CDR2 SVGAGI. The CDR3 totals 12 residues. The CDR3 region has the DNA TGTGCCAGCAGCCTCGACGCGGCCGGCTACACCTTC. The encoded protein is CASSLDAAGYTF.

This clonotype has only a few counts. This chain connects TRBV7-8 to TRBJ2-1; 7 bases line up with TRBD2. Germline V lookup: CDR1 SGHVS, CDR2 FQNEAQ. There are 15 residues in the CDR3. The V segment lost 5 bases and the J segment 2 bases; nucleotides outside the gene matches: 6. DNA of the CDR3: TGTGCCAGCAGCACCCAGCGGGGACCCTACAATGAGCAGTTCTTC. Encoded protein: CASSTQRGPYNEQFF.

This clonotype was seen a few times. The germline gene is not matched at one end of the junction; a read error may be the cause. The chain joins TRBV12-3 or TRBV12-4 to TRBJ2-2, with D possibly being TRBD2 (7 bases). The CDR3 is made up of 15 amino acids. DNA of the CDR3: TGTGCCAGCAGCTTAGGGGGGGTCCTCACCGGGGAGCTGTTTTTT. This sequence encodes CASSLGGVLTGELFF.